This T cell receptor beta chain originates from a study of blood T cell repertoires in COVID-19. Study-wide context: Acute and convalescent COVID-19 samples came from the United States, Italy and Spain. Sample material is recorded as cDNA or gDNA derived from T cells, B-cell-depleted T cells, or PBMCs.

TCRdb's table, derived via immunoSEQ multiplex PCR, lists solely in-frame clones and lacks some. The sample holds some 100,000 clones, around 90% seen once. Trimming cost V 5 bases and J 4 bases; bases outside gene matches: 8. Germline V lookup: CDR1 SGHVS, CDR2 FQNEAQ. This CDR3 has 15 residues. This TCR was sampled from a woman aged 60-70 years with acute or convalescent COVID-19. The rearrangement links TRBV7-8 to TRBJ1-1, with 9 bases lining up with TRBD1. Sequences were obtained from peripheral blood. This CDR3 is CASSPGQGRSTEAFF. CDR3 coding DNA: TGTGCCAGCAGCCCCGGACAGGGGAGGAGCACTGAAGCTTTCTTT.